These 27 T cell receptor beta chains originate from one sample sequenced in a study of Graves' ophthalmopathy and Graves' hyperthyroidism. Amplification targeted the TCR beta CDR3 regions, with RNA transcripts as the source material. Scientists carried out first-round RT-PCR using HTBI primers and then a second-round multiplex PCR. One entry per CDR3 protein, called by TCRdb with MiXCR from the multiplex PCR reads. The sample shows fewer than 650,000 distinct CDR3 sequences, about a fifth of them seen only once. The specimen sequenced was peripheral blood. The receptor set was obtained from a woman under 30 with stable Graves' hyperthyroidism. Some clones in this sample may be carry-over from other donors' samples.

The V gene is TRBV12-3 or TRBV12-4, the J gene TRBJ2-7; D is undetermined. The CDR3 is made up of 15 amino acids. Trimming removed 5 bases from V and 2 bases from J, with 16 bases in between. The CDR3 DNA sequence: TGTGCCAGCAGTGAAGGCCCGACTGGAACCTACGAGCAGTACTTC. Residues: CASSEGPTGTYEQYF.

This clonotype was counted ten times or more. CDR3 sequence (DNA): TGTGCCAGCAGTGATCTCGGACTAGCTGCGGAGACCCAGTACTTC. Its translation is CASSDLGLAAETQYF. V gene TRBV2 combines with J gene TRBJ2-5, with 8 bases matching TRBD2. The germline V gene has CDR1 SNHLY and CDR2 FYNNEI. The length of the CDR3 is 15 residues. V gave up 3 bases and J gave up 5 bases; unmatched junction bases: 8.

This clonotype was picked up a small number of times. The rearrangement uses TRBV6-1 and TRBJ2-7; D is unclear. CDR3 length: 16 residues. The V gene lost 6 bases and the J gene lost 1 base, with 19 bases spanning the gap. The germline CDR1 and CDR2 sequences are MNHNS and SASEGT. This CDR3 reads CASSAQWTSGSYEQYF. The DNA for the CDR3 is TGTGCCAGCAGCGCACAGTGGACCAGTGGGTCCTACGAGCAGTACTTC.

The sample holds many counts of this clonotype. The J gene is TRBJ1-3, the V gene TRBV20-1; D is undetermined. Germline V lookup: CDR1 DFQATT, CDR2 SNEGSKA (reference sequence). This CDR3 is 15 amino acids long. Trimming removed 4 bases at V and 1 base at J, with 14 bases between. In DNA, the CDR3 is TGCAGTGCTAATGATATGAGGAAATCTGGAAACACCATATATTTT. Translated: CSANDMRKSGNTIYF.

This clonotype was seen more than once but under ten times. This chain links TRBV7-3 with TRBJ1-1, with D possibly being TRBD1 (5 bases). The CDR3 is 16 amino acids. Per the germline V gene, CDR1 is SGHTA and CDR2 is FQGTGA. Trimming stripped 1 base from V and 0 bases from J, with 12 bases between. The CDR3 bases are TGTGCCAGCAGCTTAAACTCTGGACACTTGAACACTGAAGCTTTCTTT. Its translation is CASSLNSGHLNTEAFF.

The chain recombines TRBV3-1 with TRBJ1-3; D gene unclear. Germline CDR1 and CDR2: LGHDT and YNNKEL (reference sequence). CDR3 length: 17 residues. V gave up 1 base and J gave up 3 bases, with 16 bases separating them. CDR3 nucleotides: TGTGCCAGCAGCCAAGCCCCGTGGGGAGGAATTGGAAACACCATATATTTT. It is translated as CASSQAPWGGIGNTIYF.

The rearrangement joins TRBV6-1 to TRBJ1-2; D possibly corresponds to TRBD1 (5 bases). Trimming took off 7 bases at V and 6 bases at J, with 18 bases between the two ends. This CDR3 comprises 14 residues. Germline V gene sequence: CDR1 MNHNS, CDR2 SASEGT. The DNA for the CDR3 is TGTGCCAGCACCCCCTGGCCCGGGACTGATGGCTACACCTTC. It is translated as CASTPWPGTDGYTF.

This clonotype was counted at least ten times. The J gene is TRBJ2-5, the V gene TRBV3-1; 8 bases are shared with TRBD2. Germline values: CDR1 LGHDT, CDR2 YNNKEL (reference sequence). The V segment lost 1 base and the J segment 9 bases; nucleotides outside the gene matches: 4. The CDR3 extends over 13 amino acids. The CDR3 loop is CASSQGSGGAQYF. DNA for the CDR3: TGTGCCAGCAGCCAAGGGTCGGGAGGGGCCCAGTACTTC.

The genes are TRBV5-6 and TRBJ1-1; D is ambiguous. V lost 3 bases and J lost 0, with 12 bases in between. Germline V gene data show CDR1 as SGHDT and CDR2 as YYEEEE. This CDR3 region has 15 residues. The CDR3 DNA is TGTGCCAGCAGCTGGGTGGGTGGTGTGAACACTGAAGCTTTCTTT. Translated, it gives CASSWVGGVNTEAFF.

In this sample, this clonotype turned up once. The chain joins TRBV20-1 to TRBJ1-2; D gene unclear. Germline V gene data show CDR1 as DFQATT and CDR2 as SNEGSKA (reference sequence). The CDR3 sequence is 14 residues long. V lost 1 base and J 9 bases, leaving 18 bases between the germline ends. This CDR3 reads CSARAPLVSRSYTF. DNA of the CDR3: TGCAGTGCTAGAGCCCCGCTAGTGAGTAGGAGCTACACCTTC.

This clonotype was detected ten times or more. CDR3: CASSFDRGRVYEQYF. Here the CDR3 DNA reads TGTGCCAGCAGCTTTGACAGGGGGCGCGTTTACGAGCAGTACTTC. The V gene is TRBV7-9, the J gene TRBJ2-7, with 10 bases identical to TRBD1. J gave up 4 bases and V 3 bases, and 6 bases lay outside the gene matches. CDR1 and CDR2 from the germline V gene are SEHNR and FQNEAQ (reference sequence). CDR3 length: 15 residues.

This clonotype was detected a few times. The chain recombines TRBV29-1 with TRBJ1-1; 7 bases line up with TRBD1. V dropped 6 bases and J dropped 8; count of bases not matched to a gene: 6. The CDR3 runs to 11 residues. Per germline, CDR1 SQVTM and CDR2 ANQGSEA. The CDR3 nucleotides are TGCAGCGTAGAGCGGGACAGAGAAGCTTTCTTT. It codes for CSVERDREAFF. Full variable domain (rest looked up from reference TRBV29-1 and TRBJ1-1): SAVISQKPSRDICQRGTSLTIQCQVDSQVTMMFWYRQQPGQSLTLIATANQGSEATYESGFVIDKFPISRPNLTFSTLTVSNMSPEDSSIYLCSVERDREAFFGQGTRLTVV.

This clonotype was recorded many times. The chain carries TRBV3-1 and TRBJ2-7, with 9 positions matching TRBD1. CDR3 length equals 14 residues. V shed 6 bases, J shed 3 bases, and the junction held 6 bases outside the gene matches. Germline values: CDR1 LGHDT, CDR2 YNNKEL (reference sequence). CDR3 in amino acids: CASRQQGADYEQYF. CDR3 coding DNA: TGTGCCAGCAGGCAACAGGGGGCGGACTACGAGCAGTACTTC.

The chain links TRBV20-1 to TRBJ2-7; TRBD1 aligns across 9 bases. Germline CDR1 DFQATT, CDR2 SNEGSKA (reference sequence). The junction had 15 bases not matched to a gene; V was cut back by 6 bases and J by 6 bases. The CDR3 consists of 15 residues. This CDR3 is CSAIHRGQGLIEQYF. CDR3 bases: TGCAGTGCCATCCACAGGGGGCAGGGCCTCATCGAGCAGTACTTC.

This clonotype was observed at least ten times. The chain combines TRBV9 with TRBJ2-7; D gene uncertain. V lost 4 bases and J lost 2, with 7 bases in between. In germline, CDR1 is SGDLS, CDR2 YYNGEE. The CDR3 runs to 12 residues. The CDR3 sequence: CASSSFAYEQYF. For the CDR3, the DNA is TGTGCCAGCAGCTCATTTGCCTACGAGCAGTACTTC.

This clonotype was seen at least ten times. The rearrangement joins TRBV5-1 to TRBJ1-3; D gene unclear. Trimming took off 9 bases at V and 0 bases at J, with 16 bases between the two ends. Germline CDR1 and CDR2: SGHRS and YFSETQ. The CDR3 sequence is 15 residues long. The CDR3 DNA sequence: TGCGCCACCTCGACGGAAGGAAACTCTGGAAACACCATATATTTT. This sequence encodes CATSTEGNSGNTIYF.

This clonotype was picked up many times. One end of the junction varies from germline; a read error may be responsible. The V call is TRBV27, the J call TRBJ2-7; D not certain. Germline CDR1 is MNHEY and CDR2 is SMNVEV (reference sequence). This CDR3 contains 13 residues. The CDR3 nucleotides read TGTGCCAGCAGCCTGCCCCCCGGCGCTCGATTGAACTTC. Translation: CASSLPPGARLNF.

This chain uses TRBV18 with TRBJ1-2; no firm D call. This CDR3 region has 13 residues. Germline lookup yields CDR1 KGHSH and CDR2 LQKENI. The ends were cut back, 2 bases at V and 8 bases at J, with 12 bases in the middle. CDR3 amino acids: CASSPKEGLGYTF. The CDR3 nucleotides read TGTGCCAGCTCACCAAAGGAGGGCCTGGGCTACACCTTC.

This clonotype showed up many times. This sequence joins TRBV7-8 and TRBJ2-2; 8 nucleotides agree with TRBD2. The germline gives CDR1 SGHVS, CDR2 FQNEAQ. This CDR3 has 17 amino acids. J was trimmed by 6 bases and V by 5 bases; bases with no gene match: 14. CDR3 sequence (DNA): TGTGCCAGCAGCCCACCGGGACTAGAGGACCGTCCCGGGGAGCTGTTTTTT. Protein: CASSPPGLEDRPGELFF.

CDR3 amino acids: CASSPRRGSQETQYF. CDR3 nucleotide sequence: TGTGCCAGCAGTCCCCGTAGGGGCAGCCAAGAGACCCAGTACTTC. The V call is TRBV7-6, the J call TRBJ2-5, with a weak D call TRBD1 (5 bases). The V and J ends lost 6 bases and 1 base respectively, with 15 bases between them. Germline values: CDR1 SGHVS, CDR2 FNYEAQ. The CDR3 length is 15 residues.

Concerning this clonotype itself: A much larger clone differs from this one at a single base, so this may be a read error. It is likely a read error, because the conserved phenylalanine at the end of the CDR3 is missing. This chain uses TRBV2 with TRBJ2-2, with D possibly being TRBD2 (6 bases). Germline-derived CDR1 and CDR2 are SNHLY and FYNNEI. Trimming removed 8 bases at V and 7 bases at J, with 14 bases between. The CDR3 runs 13 residues. The CDR3 coding sequence is TGTGCCAGCTCGTTACGGGAGCACGGGGAGCTGTTTGTT. It is translated as CASSLREHGELFV.

Comments on this clonotype: The junction departs from the called germline gene at one end, perhaps through a read error. The chain recombines TRBV10-3 with TRBJ2-5, with 10 bases that match TRBD2. Germline V CDR1 and CDR2: ENHRY, SYGVKD. The length of the CDR3 is 15 residues. CDR3 sequence reads: CAIAASGSPGETKYF. CDR3 bases: TGTGCCATCGCGGCTAGCGGGAGCCCCGGGGAGACCAAGTACTTC.

This clonotype has a count of ten or more. The chain uses TRBV5-6 and TRBJ1-1; 8 bases map to TRBD1. The CDR3 is made up of 16 amino acids. V shed 3 bases and J 4 bases; nucleotides not matched to a gene: 11. The V gene's germline CDR1 is SGHDT and CDR2 YYEEEE. CDR3 loop: CASSSQQGGRGTEAFF. CDR3 DNA sequence: TGTGCCAGCAGCTCCCAACAGGGGGGACGGGGCACTGAAGCTTTCTTT.

This clonotype was observed many times. The DNA for the CDR3 is TGTGCCAGCAGTTCCCCCGTTACCGGGGAGCTGTTTTTT. Its protein product is CASSSPVTGELFF. This chain uses TRBV28 with TRBJ2-2, with D unresolved. Between the trimmed V and J ends, which lost 4 bases and 5 bases, there was a span of 8 bases. Germline CDR1 is MDHEN and CDR2 is SYDVKM. The CDR3 covers 13 residues.

This chain links TRBV6-5 with TRBJ2-7; 9 bases fit TRBD1. The CDR3 sequence is 15 residues long. Trimming at V came to 2 bases and at J to 2 bases, leaving 4 bases not matched to a gene. The V gene's germline CDR1 is MNHEY and CDR2 SVGAGI. CDR3 nucleotide sequence: TGTGCCAGCAGTTACACGGGGGACAGGGCCTACGAGCAGTACTTC. Translating it yields CASSYTGDRAYEQYF.

V is TRBV6-1 and J is TRBJ2-7; the D is unclear. V shed 2 bases and J shed 2 bases, with 10 bases lying between them. Germline V gene data show CDR1 as MNHNS and CDR2 as SASEGT. CDR3 length: 14 residues. CDR3 sequence: CASSEMVVAYEQYF. In DNA form, the CDR3 reads TGTGCCAGCAGTGAAATGGTAGTCGCCTACGAGCAGTACTTC.

This clonotype was observed many times. The chain employs TRBV12-3 or TRBV12-4 and TRBJ2-5; 8 nucleotides align to TRBD1. Trimming cost V 7 bases and J 5 bases; bases outside gene matches: 12. The CDR3 consists of 15 residues. The CDR3 spells CASTLDRAIRETQYF. The DNA for the CDR3 is TGTGCCAGCACCCTGGACAGGGCGATTAGGGAGACCCAGTACTTC.